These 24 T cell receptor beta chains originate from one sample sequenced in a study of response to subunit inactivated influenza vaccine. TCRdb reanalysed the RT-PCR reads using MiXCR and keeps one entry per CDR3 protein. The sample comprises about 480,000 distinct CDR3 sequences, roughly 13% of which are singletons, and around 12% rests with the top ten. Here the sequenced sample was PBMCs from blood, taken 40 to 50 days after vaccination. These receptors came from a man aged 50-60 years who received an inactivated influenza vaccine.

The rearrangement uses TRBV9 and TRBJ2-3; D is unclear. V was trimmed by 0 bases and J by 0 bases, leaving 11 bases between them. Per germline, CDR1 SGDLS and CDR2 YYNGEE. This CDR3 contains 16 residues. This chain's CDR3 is CASSVGVSVSTDTQYF. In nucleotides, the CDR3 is TGTGCCAGCAGCGTAGGTGTCAGCGTTAGCACAGATACGCAGTATTTT.

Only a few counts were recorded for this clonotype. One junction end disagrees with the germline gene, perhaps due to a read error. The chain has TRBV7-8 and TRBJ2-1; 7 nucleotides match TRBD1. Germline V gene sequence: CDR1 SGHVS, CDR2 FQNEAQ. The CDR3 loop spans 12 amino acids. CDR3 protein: CASSLEGTDQIF. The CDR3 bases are TGTGCCAGCAGCTTAGAGGGGACAGACCAGATCTTC.

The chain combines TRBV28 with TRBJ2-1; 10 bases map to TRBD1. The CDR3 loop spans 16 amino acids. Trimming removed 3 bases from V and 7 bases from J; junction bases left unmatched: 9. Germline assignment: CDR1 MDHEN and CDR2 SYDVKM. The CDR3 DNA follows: TGTGCCAGCAGTTTCCCAAAAAGGACAGGGGGGAATGAGCAGTTCTTC. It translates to CASSFPKRTGGNEQFF.

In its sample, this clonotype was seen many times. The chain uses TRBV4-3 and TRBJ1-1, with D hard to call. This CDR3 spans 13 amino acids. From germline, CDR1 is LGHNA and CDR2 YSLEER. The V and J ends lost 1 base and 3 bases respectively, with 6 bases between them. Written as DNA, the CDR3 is TGCGCCAGCAGCCAAGTCGCTTACACTGAAGCTTTCTTT. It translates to CASSQVAYTEAFF.

The chain's CDR3 is CASSLAVPGEQYF. CDR3 in DNA: TGCGCCAGCAGCTTGGCAGTCCCAGGGGAGCAGTACTTC. The J gene is TRBJ2-7, the V gene TRBV5-1; possible D gene TRBD1, 5 bases. This CDR3 has 13 residues. The germline V and J ends were trimmed by 0 bases and 7 bases, with 11 bases remaining between them. Looked up from germline, CDR1 is SGHRS and CDR2 is YFSETQ.

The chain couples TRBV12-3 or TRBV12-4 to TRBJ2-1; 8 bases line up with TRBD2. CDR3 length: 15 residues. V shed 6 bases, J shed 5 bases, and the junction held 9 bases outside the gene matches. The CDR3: CASSMSGTRDNEQFF. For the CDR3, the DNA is TGTGCCAGCAGCATGTCGGGGACTAGGGACAATGAGCAGTTCTTC.

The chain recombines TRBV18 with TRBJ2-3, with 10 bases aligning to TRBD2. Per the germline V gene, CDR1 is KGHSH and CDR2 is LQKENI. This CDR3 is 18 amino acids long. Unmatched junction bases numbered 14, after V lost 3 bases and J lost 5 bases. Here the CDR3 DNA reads TGTGCCAGCTCACCGCCGCTAGGGCTAGCGGGGGTCGGAGATACGCAGTATTTT. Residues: CASSPPLGLAGVGDTQYF.

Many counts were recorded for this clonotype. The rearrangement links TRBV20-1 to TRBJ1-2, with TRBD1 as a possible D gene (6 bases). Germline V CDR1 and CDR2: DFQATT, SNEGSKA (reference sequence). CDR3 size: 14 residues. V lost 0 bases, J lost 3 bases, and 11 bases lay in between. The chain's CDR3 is CSARDREGDYGYTF. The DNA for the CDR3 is TGCAGTGCTAGAGATCGGGAGGGGGACTATGGCTACACCTTC.

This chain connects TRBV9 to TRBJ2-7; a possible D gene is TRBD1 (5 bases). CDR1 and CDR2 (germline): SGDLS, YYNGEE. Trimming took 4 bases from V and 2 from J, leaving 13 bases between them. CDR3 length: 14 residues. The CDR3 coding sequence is TGTGCCAGCAGCAAACAGGCTAACCCCTACGAGCAGTACTTC. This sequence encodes CASSKQANPYEQYF.

The CDR3 DNA follows: TGTGCCAGCAGCTCCGGGCCAATGAAAAATCAGCCCCAGCATTTT. Protein product: CASSSGPMKNQPQHF. V is TRBV3-1 and J is TRBJ1-5, with D hard to call. Germline V gene lookup returns CDR1 LGHDT and CDR2 YNNKEL (reference sequence). This CDR3 has 15 amino acids. Deletions cut 5 bases from V and 4 bases from J, with 15 bases between.

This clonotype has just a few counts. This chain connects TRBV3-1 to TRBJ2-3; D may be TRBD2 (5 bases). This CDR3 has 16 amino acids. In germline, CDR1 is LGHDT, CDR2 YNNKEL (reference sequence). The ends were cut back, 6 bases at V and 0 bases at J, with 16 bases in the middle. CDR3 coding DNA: TGTGCCAGCAGTACCCTCCGGACGGGGAGCACAGATACGCAGTATTTT. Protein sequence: CASSTLRTGSTDTQYF.

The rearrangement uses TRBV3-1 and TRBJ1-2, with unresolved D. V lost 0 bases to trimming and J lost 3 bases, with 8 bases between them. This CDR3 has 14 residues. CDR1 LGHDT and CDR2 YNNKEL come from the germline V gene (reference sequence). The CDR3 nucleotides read TGTGCCAGCAGCCAAGACCCGGGTGACTATGGCTACACCTTC. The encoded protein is CASSQDPGDYGYTF.

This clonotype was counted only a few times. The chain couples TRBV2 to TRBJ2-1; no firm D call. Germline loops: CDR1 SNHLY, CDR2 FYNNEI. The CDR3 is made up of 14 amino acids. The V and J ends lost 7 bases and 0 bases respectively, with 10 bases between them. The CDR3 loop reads CASIGQSSYNEQFF. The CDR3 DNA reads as TGTGCCAGCATAGGGCAGAGCTCCTACAATGAGCAGTTCTTC.

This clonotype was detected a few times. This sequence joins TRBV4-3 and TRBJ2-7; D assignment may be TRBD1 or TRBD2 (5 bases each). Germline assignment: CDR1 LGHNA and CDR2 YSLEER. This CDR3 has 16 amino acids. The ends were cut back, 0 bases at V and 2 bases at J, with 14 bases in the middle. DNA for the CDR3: TGCGCCAGCAGCCAAGATTTGAGTGGGGACCCCTACGAGCAGTACTTC. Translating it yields CASSQDLSGDPYEQYF.

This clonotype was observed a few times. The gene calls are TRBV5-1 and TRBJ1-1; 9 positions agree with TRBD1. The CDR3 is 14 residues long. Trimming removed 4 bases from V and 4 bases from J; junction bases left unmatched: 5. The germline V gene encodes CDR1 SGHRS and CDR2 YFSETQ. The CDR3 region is CASSVGQGATEAFF. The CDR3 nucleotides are TGCGCCAGCAGCGTGGGACAGGGAGCCACTGAAGCTTTCTTT.

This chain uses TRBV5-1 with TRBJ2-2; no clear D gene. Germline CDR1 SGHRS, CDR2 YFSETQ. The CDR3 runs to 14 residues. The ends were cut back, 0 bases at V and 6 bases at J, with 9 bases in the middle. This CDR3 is CASSLVRTPGELFF. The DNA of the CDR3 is TGCGCCAGCAGCTTGGTTCGGACCCCCGGGGAGCTGTTTTTT.

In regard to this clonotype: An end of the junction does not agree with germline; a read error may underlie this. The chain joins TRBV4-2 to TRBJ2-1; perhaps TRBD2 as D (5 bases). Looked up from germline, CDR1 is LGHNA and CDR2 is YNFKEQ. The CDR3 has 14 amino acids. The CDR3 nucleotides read TGTGCCGGCAGCCAATACGGGGTAAACAATGAGCAGTTCTTC. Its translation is CAGSQYGVNNEQFF.

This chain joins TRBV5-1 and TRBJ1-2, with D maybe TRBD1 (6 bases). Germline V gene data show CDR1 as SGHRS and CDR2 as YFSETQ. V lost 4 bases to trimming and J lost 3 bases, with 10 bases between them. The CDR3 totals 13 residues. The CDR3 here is CASSGQLDYGYTF. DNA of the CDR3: TGCGCCAGCAGCGGACAGTTGGACTATGGCTACACCTTC.

The CDR3 loop is CASHYGGRVNGDTQYF. CDR3 coding DNA: TGCGCCAGCCACTACGGCGGTCGGGTCAACGGGGATACGCAGTATTTT. The V and J genes are TRBV5-1 and TRBJ2-3, with D unresolved. Between the trimmed V and J ends, which lost 7 bases and 6 bases, there was a span of 24 bases. Germline CDR1 is SGHRS and CDR2 is YFSETQ. The CDR3 sequence is 16 residues long. The variable domain in full, completed from reference TRBV5-1 and TRBJ2-3, reads KAGVTQTPRYLIKTRGQQVTLSCSPISGHRSVSWYQQTPGQGLQFLFEYFSETQRNKGNFPGRFSGRQFSNSRSEMNVSTLELGDSALYLCASHYGGRVNGDTQYFGPGTRLTVL.

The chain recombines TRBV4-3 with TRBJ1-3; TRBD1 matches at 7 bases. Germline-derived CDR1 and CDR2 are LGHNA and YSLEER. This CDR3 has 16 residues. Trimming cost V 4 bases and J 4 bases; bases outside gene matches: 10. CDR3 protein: CASSPDREDTGNTIYF. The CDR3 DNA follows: TGCGCCAGCAGCCCCGACAGGGAAGATACGGGAAACACCATATATTTT.

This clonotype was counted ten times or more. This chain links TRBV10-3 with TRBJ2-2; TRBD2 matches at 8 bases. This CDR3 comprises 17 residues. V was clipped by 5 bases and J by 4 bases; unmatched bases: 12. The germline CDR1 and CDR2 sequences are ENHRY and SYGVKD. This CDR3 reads CAISTTAGEGSTGELFF. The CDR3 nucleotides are TGTGCCATCAGTACCACAGCGGGAGAAGGCAGCACCGGGGAGCTGTTTTTT.

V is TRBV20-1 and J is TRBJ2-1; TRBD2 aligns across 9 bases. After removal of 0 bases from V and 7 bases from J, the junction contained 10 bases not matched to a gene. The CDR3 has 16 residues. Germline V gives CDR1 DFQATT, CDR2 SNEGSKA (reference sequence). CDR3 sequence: CSARDNLSGGWNEQFF. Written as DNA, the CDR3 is TGCAGTGCTAGAGATAATTTAAGCGGGGGGTGGAATGAGCAGTTCTTC.

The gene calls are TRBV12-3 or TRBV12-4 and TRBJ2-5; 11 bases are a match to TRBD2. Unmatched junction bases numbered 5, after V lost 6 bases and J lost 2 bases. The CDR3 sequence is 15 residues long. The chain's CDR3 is CASRLTSGGQETQYF. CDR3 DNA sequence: TGTGCCAGCAGACTCACTAGCGGGGGACAAGAGACCCAGTACTTC.

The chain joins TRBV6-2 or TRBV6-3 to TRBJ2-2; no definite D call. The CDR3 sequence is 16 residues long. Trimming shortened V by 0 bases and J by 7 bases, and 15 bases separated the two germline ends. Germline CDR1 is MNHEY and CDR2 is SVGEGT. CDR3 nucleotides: TGTGCCAGCAGTTACTCATTTACTACCTCCGGCGGGGAGCTGTTTTTT. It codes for CASSYSFTTSGGELFF.